The 11 T cell receptor beta chains given below trace back to one sample, sequenced in a study of human T cells and chemical hapten exposure. TCRdb re-called the RACE reads through MiXCR, storing one row per CDR3 protein. The table records more than 65,000 distinct CDR3 sequences, 32% of them present only once. Time point here: patch test 1, 2 weeks after DPC sensitization. Treatment in this sample: therapeutic diphenylcyclopropenone sensitization with weekly scalp DPC. Specimen: whole blood, collected in connection with sensitization to the hapten diphenylcyclopropenone (DPC). These receptors all come from a middle-aged man with alopecia areata. Some clones in this sample may be carry-over from other donors' samples.

This sequence joins TRBV29-1 and TRBJ2-3; 11 bases line up with TRBD1. Germline V gene lookup returns CDR1 SQVTM and CDR2 ANQGSEA. This CDR3 is built from 13 residues. With V trimmed by 6 bases and J by 2 bases, 1 base remained unmatched. In nucleotides, the CDR3 is TGCAGCGTGGGACAGGGGGTCACAGATACGCAGTATTTT. This sequence encodes CSVGQGVTDTQYF.

The V call is TRBV10-1, the J call TRBJ2-3; D remains ambiguous. Germline V gene sequence: CDR1 WNHNN, CDR2 SYGVQD (reference sequence). The CDR3 spans 12 residues. V was pared by 4 bases and J by 6 bases, with 8 bases between. The CDR3 sequence is CASSGPSDTQYF. The CDR3 nucleotides read TGCGCCAGCAGTGGGCCCTCGGATACGCAGTATTTT.

The CDR3: CASSRSGQGLSTEAFF. CDR3 sequence (DNA): TGTGCCAGCAGCCGATCGGGACAGGGGTTGAGCACTGAAGCTTTCTTT. The chain is built from TRBV11-3 and TRBJ1-1; the match to TRBD1 covers 10 bases. CDR1 is SGHNT, CDR2 YENEEA, per germline. The trim removed 5 bases at V and 4 bases at J, leaving 10 bases unmatched. This CDR3 spans 16 amino acids.

This clonotype has only a few counts. The genes are TRBV12-3 or TRBV12-4 and TRBJ2-3; 8 nucleotides align to TRBD2. V was clipped by 5 bases and J by 5 bases; unmatched bases: 6. This CDR3 comprises 14 residues. In DNA, the CDR3 is TGTGCCAGCAGTCTGCGGGAGGCTCTAGATACGCAGTATTTT. This sequence encodes CASSLREALDTQYF.

This clonotype was seen a few times. The J gene is TRBJ2-7, the V gene TRBV6-1; TRBD1 is a possible D gene (5 bases). Germline V lookup: CDR1 MNHNS, CDR2 SASEGT. The V end was cut by 6 bases, the J end by 5 bases, with 14 bases between. CDR3 length: 13 residues. CDR3 DNA: TGTGCCAGCAGAGAGCATAACAGGAACGAGCAGTACTTC. This translates into CASREHNRNEQYF.

V usage is TRBV20-1 and J usage is TRBJ2-5; 7 bases line up with TRBD1. The CDR3 totals 13 residues. J gave up 7 bases and V 4 bases, and 9 bases lay outside the gene matches. Germline V gene lookup returns CDR1 DFQATT and CDR2 SNEGSKA (reference sequence). The CDR3 DNA is TGCAGTGCTAAATATGATGCAGGGGGGACCCAGTACTTC. Translated: CSAKYDAGGTQYF.

The CDR3 DNA follows: TGTGCCACCAGTGATTCGACTAGCGGGAGCATTGGGTACGAGCAGTACTTC. Amino acid sequence: CATSDSTSGSIGYEQYF. The J gene is TRBJ2-7, the V gene TRBV24-1; 12 bases are a match to TRBD2. CDR3 length: 17 residues. CDR1 KGHDR and CDR2 SFDVKD come from the germline V gene. V lost 2 bases to trimming and J lost 4 bases; unmatched junction nucleotides: 8.

The gene calls are TRBV5-1 and TRBJ2-2, with 7 bases that match TRBD1. CDR3 length: 15 residues. Germline-derived CDR1 and CDR2 are SGHRS and YFSETQ. J lost 0 bases, V lost 9 bases, and 8 bases had no gene match. CDR3 region: CATQKGTANTGELFF. CDR3 coding DNA: TGCGCCACACAAAAGGGGACAGCGAACACCGGGGAGCTGTTTTTT.

The gene calls are TRBV27 and TRBJ2-5; D is uncertain. Germline lookup yields CDR1 MNHEY and CDR2 SMNVEV (reference sequence). Trimming removed 2 bases from V and 7 bases from J, with 11 bases in between. The CDR3 length is 13 residues. CDR3 protein: CASSLTFYGTQYF. The CDR3 DNA reads as TGTGCCAGCAGTTTAACCTTTTACGGGACCCAGTACTTC.

The chain employs TRBV12-3 or TRBV12-4 and TRBJ1-1; TRBD1 is a possible D gene (5 bases). V shed 1 base and J shed 5 bases, with 11 bases lying between them. The CDR3 is 14 residues long. The CDR3 DNA is TGTGCCAGCAGTTTAGGGGGGGTGTGGACTGAAGCTTTCTTT. It yields the protein CASSLGGVWTEAFF.

This chain connects TRBV28 to TRBJ2-1; a possible D gene is TRBD2 (5 bases). Germline CDR1 is MDHEN and CDR2 is SYDVKM. V lost 5 bases and J lost 15, with 17 bases in between. This CDR3 comprises 12 residues. The CDR3 sequence is CASSPPSREGFF. CDR3 DNA: TGTGCCAGCAGTCCGCCCTCCCGGGAAGGGTTCTTC. Looking up the rest from reference TRBV28 and TRBJ2-1 gives the full variable domain: DVKVTQSSRYLVKRTGEKVFLECVQDMDHENMFWYRQDPGLGLRLIYFSYDVKMKEKGDIPEGYSVSREKKERFSLILESASTNQTSMYLCASSPPSREGFFGPGTRLTVL.